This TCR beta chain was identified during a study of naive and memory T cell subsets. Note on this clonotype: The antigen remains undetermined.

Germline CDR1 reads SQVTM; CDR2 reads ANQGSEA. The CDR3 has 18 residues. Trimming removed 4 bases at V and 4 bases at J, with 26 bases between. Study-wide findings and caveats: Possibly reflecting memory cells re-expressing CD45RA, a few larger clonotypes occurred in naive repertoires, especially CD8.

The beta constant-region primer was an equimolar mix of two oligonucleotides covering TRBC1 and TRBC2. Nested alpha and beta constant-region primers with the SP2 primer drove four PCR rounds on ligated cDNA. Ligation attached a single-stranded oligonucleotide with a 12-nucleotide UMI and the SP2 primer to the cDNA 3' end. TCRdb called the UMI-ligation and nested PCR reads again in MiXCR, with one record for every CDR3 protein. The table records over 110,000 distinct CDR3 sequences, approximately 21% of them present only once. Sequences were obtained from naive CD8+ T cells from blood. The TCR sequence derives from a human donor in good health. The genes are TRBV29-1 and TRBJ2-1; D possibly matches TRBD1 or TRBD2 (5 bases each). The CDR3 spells CSVGGVHKTQREYNEQFF. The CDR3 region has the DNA TGCAGCGTTGGAGGGGTTCACAAAACCCAGCGAGAGTACAATGAGCAGTTCTTC.